A single sample is the source of the 29 T cell receptor beta chains below, sequenced in a study of regulatory T cells. No cognate antigen is known for these TCRs. The PCR used 52 TRBV and 13 TRBJ primers. Profiling relied on immunoSEQ multiplex PCR, and the TCRdb table lists in-frame clones only, not all of them. Among nearly 30,000 clones listed, less than 95% were seen once. Overall study findings and caveats: In CD3G-deficient patients, conventional CD4+ T cells were enriched for hydrophobic CDR3 residues at positions 6 and 7.

Sample: conventional CD4+ T cells sorted from blood. The receptors come from a person in their late teens or twenties with CD3G deficiency.

This rearrangement joins TRBV10-2 to TRBJ2-2, with TRBD2 identical over 9 bases. V gave up 8 bases and J gave up 2 bases; unmatched junction bases: 3. This CDR3 spans 14 amino acids. CDR1 and CDR2 (germline): WSHSY, SAAADI. The CDR3 nucleotides are TGCGCCAGCCGACTAGCGGCAAACACCGGGGAGCTGTTTTTT. Protein product: CASRLAANTGELFF.

The V call is TRBV6-6, the J call TRBJ1-2; 10 nucleotides line up with TRBD1. J lost 8 bases, V lost 7 bases, and 10 bases had no gene match. CDR1 is MNHNY, CDR2 SVGAGI, per germline (reference sequence). The CDR3 runs to 14 residues. CDR3 residues: CASNSGTGERGYTF. The CDR3 DNA reads as TGTGCCAGCAATTCCGGGACAGGGGAGCGAGGCTACACCTTC.

This chain uses TRBV5-1 with TRBJ2-5, with D possibly TRBD1 on 5 matching bases. The germline V gene has CDR1 SGHRS and CDR2 YFSETQ. Trimming took 5 bases from V and 1 from J, leaving 12 bases between them. This CDR3 contains 14 residues. CDR3 protein: CASSDSVPQETQYF. The CDR3, as DNA: TGCGCCAGCAGTGACAGCGTCCCCCAAGAGACCCAGTACTTC.

The genes are TRBV28 and TRBJ2-7; TRBD2 agrees at 10 bases. This CDR3 has 15 amino acids. V was clipped by 5 bases and J by 1 base; unmatched bases: 5. Germline V gene data show CDR1 as MDHEN and CDR2 as SYDVKM. The CDR3 nucleotides are TGTGCCAGCAGTGCAACTAGCGGGGTGTCCTACGAGCAGTACTTC. Translated: CASSATSGVSYEQYF. The full variable domain, completed using reference TRBV28 and TRBJ2-7, is DVKVTQSSRYLVKRTGEKVFLECVQDMDHENMFWYRQDPGLGLRLIYFSYDVKMKEKGDIPEGYSVSREKKERFSLILESASTNQTSMYLCASSATSGVSYEQYFGPGTRLTVT.

This clone was seen a few times. The chain combines TRBV5-1 with TRBJ1-5; TRBD1 agrees at 7 bases. The CDR3 has 13 amino acids. The V gene's germline CDR1 is SGHRS and CDR2 YFSETQ. Trimming cost V 5 bases and J 4 bases; bases outside gene matches: 3. CDR3 coding DNA: TGCGCCAGCAGTTACAGGGGAAATCAGCCCCAGCATTTT. Encoded protein: CASSYRGNQPQHF.

V gene TRBV7-8 combines with J gene TRBJ2-7; no reliable D call. Trimming took 2 bases from V and 6 from J, leaving 11 bases between them. The CDR3 consists of 13 residues. Per the germline V gene, CDR1 is SGHVS and CDR2 is FQNEAQ. CDR3 loop: CASSLSAVTEQYF. The DNA of the CDR3 is TGTGCCAGCAGCTTAAGTGCAGTCACCGAGCAGTACTTC.

V and J are TRBV5-4 and TRBJ2-7, with TRBD1 identical over 9 bases. V lost 1 base and J lost 2; bases outside the gene matches: 4. CDR3 size: 15 residues. Germline V lookup: CDR1 SGHNT, CDR2 YYREEE (reference sequence). The CDR3 is CASSLTGGAAYEQYF. CDR3 nucleotide sequence: TGTGCCAGCAGCTTGACAGGGGGCGCAGCCTACGAGCAGTACTTC.

The V gene is TRBV29-1, the J gene TRBJ2-1, with 12 bases matching TRBD2. The CDR3 runs to 13 residues. Germline loops: CDR1 SQVTM, CDR2 ANQGSEA. Losses at the gene ends were 3 bases for V and 7 bases for J; bases not matched to a gene: 1. The CDR3: CSVDLAGGNEQFF. CDR3 coding DNA: TGCAGCGTTGATCTAGCGGGGGGGAATGAGCAGTTCTTC.

The chain carries TRBV18 and TRBJ2-1, with 12 bases matching TRBD2. From germline, CDR1 is KGHSH and CDR2 LQKENI. Losses at the gene ends were 3 bases for V and 9 bases for J; bases not matched to a gene: 3. The CDR3 is 14 residues long. This chain's CDR3 is CASSPPSGGGEQFF. The CDR3, as DNA: TGTGCCAGCTCACCGCCTAGCGGGGGGGGTGAGCAGTTCTTC.

The rearrangement links TRBV28 to TRBJ1-1, with TRBD1 matching over 7 bases. The CDR3 runs 15 residues. Germline-derived CDR1 and CDR2 are MDHEN and SYDVKM. The CDR3 bases are TGTGGGGTAAACTCCCGACAGGGAGTGAACACTGAAGCTTTCTTT. It specifies CGVNSRQGVNTEAFF. Full variable domain (missing parts from reference TRBV28 and TRBJ1-1): DVKVTQSSRYLVKRTGEKVFLECVQDMDHENMFWYRQDPGLGLRLIYFSYDVKMKEKGDIPEGYSVSREKKERFSLILESASTNQTSMYLCGVNSRQGVNTEAFFGQGTRLTVV.

V is TRBV5-1 and J is TRBJ2-2; 12 nucleotides line up with TRBD2. Germline CDR1 is SGHRS and CDR2 is YFSETQ. V dropped 0 bases and J dropped 4; count of bases not matched to a gene: 7. CDR3 length: 18 residues. CDR3 sequence: CASSLVAGLAGFTGELFF. DNA for the CDR3: TGCGCCAGCAGCTTGGTGGCTGGACTAGCGGGGTTCACCGGGGAGCTGTTTTTT.

The chain carries TRBV19 and TRBJ2-7; 16 bases map to TRBD2. The germline V gene has CDR1 LNHDA and CDR2 SQIVND (reference sequence). The CDR3 is 17 residues long. The V gene end was trimmed by 4 bases and the J gene end by 3 bases; junction bases not matched to a gene: 6. The CDR3 nucleotides are TGTGCCAGTAGTACCTCGGGACTAGCGGGAGGGCTCTACGAGCAGTACGTC. This translates into CASSTSGLAGGLYEQYV.

The chain joins TRBV7-2 to TRBJ1-2, with 9 bases that match TRBD1. J gave up 8 bases and V 5 bases, and 6 bases lay outside the gene matches. CDR1 is SGHTA, CDR2 FQGNSA, per germline. The CDR3 sequence is 13 residues long. CDR3: CASSTDRGVGYTF. Here the CDR3 DNA reads TGTGCCAGCAGCACAGACAGGGGGGTCGGCTACACCTTC.

This clone was seen once. The CDR3: CASSGPGLVSYEQYF. The CDR3 DNA is TGTGCCAGCAGTGGACCGGGACTAGTGTCCTACGAGCAGTACTTC. The chain recombines TRBV28 with TRBJ2-7, with TRBD2 matching over 8 bases. CDR1 MDHEN and CDR2 SYDVKM come from the germline V gene. Trimming at V came to 5 bases and at J to 1 base, leaving 7 bases not matched to a gene. The CDR3 consists of 15 residues.

The chain combines TRBV19 with TRBJ1-4; D is uncertain. CDR3 size: 16 residues. Between the trimmed V and J ends, which lost 8 bases and 2 bases, there was a span of 18 bases. Germline V gene lookup returns CDR1 LNHDA and CDR2 SQIVND (reference sequence). The CDR3 reads CASDKIGGRTNEKLFF. For the CDR3, the DNA is TGTGCCAGTGACAAGATAGGAGGGCGGACTAATGAAAAACTGTTTTTT.

The V call is TRBV11-2, the J call TRBJ2-1; tentative D call: TRBD2 (6 bases). This CDR3 region has 17 residues. The V end was cut by 7 bases, the J end by 2 bases, with 21 bases between. In germline, CDR1 is SGHAT, CDR2 FQNNGV. The CDR3 reads CASTSAPIRLAYNEQFF. The CDR3 region has the DNA TGTGCCAGCACCTCAGCCCCCATTAGACTAGCCTACAATGAGCAGTTCTTC.

The genes are TRBV5-1 and TRBJ2-3, with a weak D call TRBD2 (5 bases). V lost 0 bases and J 4 bases, leaving 15 bases between the germline ends. The germline V gene encodes CDR1 SGHRS and CDR2 YFSETQ. The CDR3 consists of 16 residues. The CDR3 bases are TGCGCCAGCAGCTTGGGGCCGGGGATCACCCCAGATACGCAGTATTTT. Translated, it gives CASSLGPGITPDTQYF.

This chain links TRBV10-3 with TRBJ2-7; 13 bases map to TRBD2. Germline trimming cut 5 bases from V and 0 bases from J; bases unmatched to any gene: 7. The CDR3 has 17 residues. CDR1 is ENHRY and CDR2 is SYGVKD in the germline V gene. In DNA, the CDR3 is TGTGCCATCAGTTCCGGCGGGACTAGCGGGAACTCCTACGAGCAGTACTTC. Amino acid sequence: CAISSGGTSGNSYEQYF.

This clone was counted a single time. The chain employs TRBV12-2 and TRBJ2-7; TRBD1, the table's D call, was not compared with the DNA. TRBV12-2 is classified as a pseudogene. The CDR3 has 13 amino acids. The CDR3: CASRLRGSYEQYV. As DNA, the CDR3 is TGTGCAAGTCGCTTAAGGGGTTCCTACGAGCAGTACGTC.

V is TRBV27 and J is TRBJ1-1, with TRBD1 as a possible D gene (5 bases). The ends were cut back, 0 bases at V and 0 bases at J, with 14 bases in the middle. The CDR3 totals 17 residues. Germline assignment: CDR1 MNHEY and CDR2 SMNVEV (reference sequence). CDR3 loop: CASSLSRTGGMNTEAFF. Here the CDR3 DNA reads TGTGCCAGCAGTTTATCGAGGACTGGGGGGATGAACACTGAAGCTTTCTTT.

The genes are TRBV2 and TRBJ2-4; 7 positions agree with TRBD2. From germline, CDR1 is SNHLY and CDR2 FYNNEI. V lost 7 bases to trimming and J lost 0 bases; unmatched junction nucleotides: 6. The CDR3 is made up of 15 amino acids. In DNA, the CDR3 is TGTGCCAGCATGAGGAGGGAGGGAGCCAAAAACATTCAGTACTTC. Translation: CASMRREGAKNIQYF.

The genes are TRBV28 and TRBJ1-2; no firm D call. Trimming took off 5 bases at V and 1 base at J, with 17 bases between the two ends. Germline V CDR1 and CDR2: MDHEN, SYDVKM. This CDR3 contains 16 residues. The CDR3 region is CASSPLFSVVNYGYTF. The CDR3 nucleotides read TGTGCCAGCAGTCCCCTCTTTTCCGTCGTTAACTATGGCTACACCTTC.

The V call is TRBV6-4, the J call TRBJ2-3; D may correspond to TRBD1 or TRBD2 (5 bases each). Trimming left V 0 bases short and J 3 bases short, with 16 bases between. Germline V CDR1 and CDR2: MRHNA, SNTAGT. This CDR3 has 17 residues. CDR3 residues: CASSDSTRDRQTDTQYF. The DNA of the CDR3 is TGTGCCAGCAGTGACTCGACCAGGGACCGACAAACAGATACGCAGTATTTT.

This chain joins TRBV6-1 and TRBJ2-7; tentatively, D is TRBD1 (5 bases). Germline V gene lookup returns CDR1 MNHNS and CDR2 SASEGT. V gave up 2 bases and J gave up 6 bases, with 14 bases separating them. The CDR3 spans 14 residues. The CDR3 here is CASSEQGTLSEQYF. The CDR3 bases are TGTGCCAGCAGTGAACAGGGTACCCTCTCCGAGCAGTACTTC.

The rearrangement links TRBV2 to TRBJ1-1; 9 bases fit TRBD1. Germline V gene lookup returns CDR1 SNHLY and CDR2 FYNNEI. The CDR3 extends over 13 amino acids. The J segment lost 5 bases and the V segment lost 6 bases, leaving 4 bases of the junction unmatched. The CDR3 region has the DNA TGTGCCAGCAGCGGACAGGGGTTAACTGAAGCTTTCTTT. Translated, it gives CASSGQGLTEAFF.

The chain has TRBV28 and TRBJ1-2; tentative D call: TRBD1 (5 bases). Germline loops: CDR1 MDHEN, CDR2 SYDVKM. The CDR3 covers 15 residues. The V gene lost 7 bases and the J gene lost 5 bases, with 20 bases spanning the gap. The CDR3: CASTTGGTSSYGYTF. In DNA, the CDR3 is TGTGCCAGCACCACCGGGGGAACATCAAGTTATGGCTACACCTTC.

The chain has TRBV28 and TRBJ1-4; 7 nucleotides match TRBD1. The ends lost 5 bases at V and 5 bases at J; junction bases unmatched: 11. The CDR3 has 16 residues. Germline loops: CDR1 MDHEN, CDR2 SYDVKM. The CDR3: CASSASWTGGNEKLFF. In DNA form, the CDR3 reads TGTGCCAGCAGTGCCTCGTGGACAGGTGGGAATGAAAAACTGTTTTTT.

This sequence joins TRBV7-9 and TRBJ2-3; D remains unclear. Trimming stripped 1 base from V and 1 base from J, with 6 bases between. The CDR3 is 14 residues long. The germline gives CDR1 SEHNR, CDR2 FQNEAQ (reference sequence). CDR3 sequence reads: CASSLDQGTDTQYF. DNA for the CDR3: TGTGCCAGCAGCTTAGATCAGGGCACAGATACGCAGTATTTT.

The chain has TRBV11-2 and TRBJ2-7; D may correspond to TRBD1 or TRBD2 (5 bases each). V lost 6 bases and J lost 6, with 12 bases in between. The CDR3 spans 12 residues. Germline-derived CDR1 and CDR2 are SGHAT and FQNNGV. The DNA of the CDR3 is TGTGCCAGCAGTGGGGCAGGGAGCGAGCAGTACGTC. Its translation is CASSGAGSEQYV.